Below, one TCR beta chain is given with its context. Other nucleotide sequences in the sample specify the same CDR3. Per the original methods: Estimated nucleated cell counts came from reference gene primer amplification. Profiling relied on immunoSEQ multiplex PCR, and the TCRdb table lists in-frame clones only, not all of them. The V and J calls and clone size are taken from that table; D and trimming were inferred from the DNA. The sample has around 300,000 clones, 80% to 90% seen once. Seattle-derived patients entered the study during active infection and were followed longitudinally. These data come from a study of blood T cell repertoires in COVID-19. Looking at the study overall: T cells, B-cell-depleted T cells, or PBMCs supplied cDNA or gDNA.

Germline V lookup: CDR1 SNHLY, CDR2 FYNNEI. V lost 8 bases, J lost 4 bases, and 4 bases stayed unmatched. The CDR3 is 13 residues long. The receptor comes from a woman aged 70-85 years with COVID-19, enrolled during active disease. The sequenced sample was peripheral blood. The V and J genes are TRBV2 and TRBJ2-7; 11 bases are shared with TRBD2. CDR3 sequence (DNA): TGTGCCAGCCGCACTAGCGGGGGATACGAGCAGTACTTC. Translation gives CASRTSGGYEQYF. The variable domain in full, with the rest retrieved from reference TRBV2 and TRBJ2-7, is EPEVTQTPSHQVTQMGQEVILRCVPISNHLYFYWYRQILGQKVEFLVSFYNNEISEKSEIFDDQFSVERPDGSNFTLKIRSTKLEDSAMYFCASRTSGGYEQYFGPGTRLTVT.